Presented here are 14 T cell receptor beta chains from one specimen sequenced in a study of cytomegalovirus exposure and HLA in healthy donors. Measured with immunoSEQ multiplex PCR; TCRdb has only the in-frame clones, and not every one. The table lists more than 70,000 clones, around 96% of them singletons. The sequenced sample was PBMCs. The receptors derive from a young man in good health and CMV-seropositive.

V is TRBV7-9 and J is TRBJ1-1; TRBD1 aligns across 7 bases. Germline assignment: CDR1 SEHNR and CDR2 FQNEAQ (reference sequence). V lost 3 bases, J lost 9 bases, and 16 bases stayed unmatched. The CDR3 is made up of 16 amino acids. CDR3 nucleotides: TGTGCCAGCAGCTTGACGCCAGGGACAGACTTAACCAAAGCTTTCTTT. It specifies CASSLTPGTDLTKAFF.

This clone was seen once. The V call is TRBV28, the J call TRBJ2-7; 9 nucleotides agree with TRBD2. This CDR3 comprises 14 residues. Trimming removed 8 bases from V and 5 bases from J; junction bases left unmatched: 10. Per germline, CDR1 MDHEN and CDR2 SYDVKM. The CDR3 DNA reads TGTGCCAGCCAACTAGCGGGTCCTCAGAACGAGCAGTACTTC. Its translation: CASQLAGPQNEQYF.

The J gene is TRBJ1-1, the V gene TRBV21-1. TRBV21-1 is noted as a pseudogene. The CDR3 length is 18 residues. The CDR3 nucleotides read TGTGCCAGCAGCGCGCCCGTCCCACTCCCGGGGGGTGACACTGAAGCTTTCTTT. Protein sequence: CASSAPVPLPGGDTEAFF.

V and J are TRBV2 and TRBJ1-2; 9 nucleotides match TRBD1. This CDR3 is built from 12 residues. Germline CDR1 SNHLY, CDR2 FYNNEI. V dropped 6 bases and J dropped 8; count of bases not matched to a gene: 4. The CDR3 region is CASRRDRDGYTF. CDR3 sequence (DNA): TGTGCCAGCAGGCGGGACAGGGACGGCTACACCTTC.

The gene calls are TRBV19 and TRBJ2-1; no clear D. V gave up 5 bases and J gave up 9 bases, with 14 bases separating them. In germline, CDR1 is LNHDA, CDR2 SQIVND (reference sequence). This CDR3 region has 13 residues. The CDR3 sequence: CASSLADPGEQFF. In DNA form, the CDR3 reads TGTGCCAGTAGTTTGGCAGACCCGGGTGAGCAGTTCTTC.

V usage is TRBV5-5 and J usage is TRBJ2-1; perhaps TRBD2 as D (6 bases). Deletions cut 0 bases from V and 12 bases from J, with 13 bases between. Germline V gene lookup returns CDR1 SGHKS and CDR2 YYEKEE (reference sequence). The CDR3 is 13 residues long. The CDR3 bases are TGTGCCAGCAGCTTGGCCATAAGGGAGGCGCAGTTCTTC. Translated, it gives CASSLAIREAQFF.

This chain links TRBV5-1 with TRBJ2-3, with TRBD2 identical over 7 bases. V dropped 0 bases and J dropped 2; count of bases not matched to a gene: 3. Germline assignment: CDR1 SGHRS and CDR2 YFSETQ. There are 15 residues in the CDR3. The CDR3 loop is CASSLAAGYTDTQYF. CDR3 DNA sequence: TGCGCCAGCAGCTTGGCAGCGGGATACACAGATACGCAGTATTTT. The variable domain in full, with the rest retrieved from reference TRBV5-1 and TRBJ2-3, is KAGVTQTPRYLIKTRGQQVTLSCSPISGHRSVSWYQQTPGQGLQFLFEYFSETQRNKGNFPGRFSGRQFSNSRSEMNVSTLELGDSALYLCASSLAAGYTDTQYFGPGTRLTVL.

The count of this clone is one. The chain combines TRBV14 with TRBJ2-7; D gene ambiguous. Trimming left V 4 bases short and J 0 bases short, with 10 bases between. Germline V CDR1 and CDR2: SGHDN, FVKESK. CDR3 length: 14 amino acids. The CDR3 DNA reads TGTGCCAGCAGCCGTTCCGGTCACTCCTACGAGCAGTACTTC. Protein product: CASSRSGHSYEQYF.

The V gene is TRBV4-2, the J gene TRBJ2-3; D perhaps matches TRBD2 (5 bases). The CDR3 covers 17 residues. V was trimmed by 4 bases and J by 0 bases, leaving 17 bases between them. Germline V gives CDR1 LGHNA, CDR2 YNFKEQ. The DNA for the CDR3 is TGTGCCAGCAGCCCCCGGCGGGCAGCCCCTAGCACAGATACGCAGTATTTT. Protein: CASSPRRAAPSTDTQYF.

This chain's CDR3 is CAISGQGAADTQYF. The CDR3 DNA reads as TGTGCCATCAGCGGACAGGGAGCGGCAGATACGCAGTATTTT. The chain has TRBV10-3 and TRBJ2-3; TRBD1 matches 8 bases. This CDR3 is built from 14 residues. The V and J ends lost 6 bases and 4 bases, in that order; junction bases with no gene match: 6. Germline CDR1 and CDR2: ENHRY and SYGVKD.

The DNA of the CDR3 is TGTGCCAGTAGTCCCCTAGCGTCGAACAATGAGCAGTTCTTC. Protein sequence: CASSPLASNNEQFF. V and J are TRBV19 and TRBJ2-1; weak D call: TRBD2 (6 bases). Germline CDR1 reads LNHDA; CDR2 reads SQIVND (reference sequence). This CDR3 has 14 residues. Trimming cost V 5 bases and J 5 bases, with 13 bases left between them.

The chain carries TRBV6-4 and TRBJ2-7; D remains unclear. The CDR3 covers 13 residues. The germline gives CDR1 MRHNA, CDR2 SNTAGT. V dropped 8 bases and J dropped 2 bases, with 13 bases sitting between them. The DNA of the CDR3 is TGTGCCAGCCCCCGGTGTGGGCCCTACGAGCAGTACTTC. Protein product: CASPRCGPYEQYF.

This chain connects TRBV5-1 to TRBJ2-5, with 9 bases identical to TRBD1. CDR3 size: 16 residues. The germline gives CDR1 SGHRS, CDR2 YFSETQ. The junction had 9 bases not matched to a gene; V was cut back by 1 base and J by 5 bases. The CDR3 DNA sequence: TGCGCCAGCAGCTTGTCCACAGGGGGCGCGGGGGAGACCCAGTACTTC. It yields the protein CASSLSTGGAGETQYF.

The CDR3, as DNA: TGTGCCAGCAGAAATTTGAGACAGGGTGATGGCTACACCTTC. Protein sequence: CASRNLRQGDGYTF. The chain employs TRBV6-5 and TRBJ1-2; 7 bases are shared with TRBD1. This CDR3 region has 14 residues. The V segment lost 6 bases and the J segment 6 bases; nucleotides outside the gene matches: 10. Germline V gene sequence: CDR1 MNHEY, CDR2 SVGAGI.